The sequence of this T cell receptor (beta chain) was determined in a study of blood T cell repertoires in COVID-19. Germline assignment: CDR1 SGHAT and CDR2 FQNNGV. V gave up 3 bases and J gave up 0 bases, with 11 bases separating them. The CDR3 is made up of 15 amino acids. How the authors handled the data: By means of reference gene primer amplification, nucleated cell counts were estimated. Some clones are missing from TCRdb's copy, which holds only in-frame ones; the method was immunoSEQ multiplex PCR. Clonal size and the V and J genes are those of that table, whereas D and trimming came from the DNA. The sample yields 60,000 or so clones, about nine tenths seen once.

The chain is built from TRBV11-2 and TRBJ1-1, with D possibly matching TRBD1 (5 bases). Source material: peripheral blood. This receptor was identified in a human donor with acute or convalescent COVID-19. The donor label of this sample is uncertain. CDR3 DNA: TGTGCCAGCAGCTTTGGGGGGGGGATGAACACTGAAGCTTTCTTT. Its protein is CASSFGGGMNTEAFF.